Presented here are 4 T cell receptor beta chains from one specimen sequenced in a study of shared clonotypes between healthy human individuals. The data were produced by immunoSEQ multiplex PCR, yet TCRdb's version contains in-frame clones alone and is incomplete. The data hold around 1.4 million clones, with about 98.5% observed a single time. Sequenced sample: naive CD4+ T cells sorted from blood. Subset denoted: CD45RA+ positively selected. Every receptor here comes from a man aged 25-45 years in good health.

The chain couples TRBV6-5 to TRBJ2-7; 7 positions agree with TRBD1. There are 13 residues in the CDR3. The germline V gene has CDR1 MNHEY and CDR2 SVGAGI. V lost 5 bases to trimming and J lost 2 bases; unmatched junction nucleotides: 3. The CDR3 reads CASSKTGTYEQYF. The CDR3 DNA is TGTGCCAGCAGTAAGACAGGGACCTACGAGCAGTACTTC.

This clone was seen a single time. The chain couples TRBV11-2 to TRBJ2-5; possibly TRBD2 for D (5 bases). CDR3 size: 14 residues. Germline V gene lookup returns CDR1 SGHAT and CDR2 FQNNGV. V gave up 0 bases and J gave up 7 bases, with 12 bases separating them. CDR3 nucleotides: TGTGCCAGCAGCTTAGATGAGGGAGTAGGGACCCAGTACTTC. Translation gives CASSLDEGVGTQYF.

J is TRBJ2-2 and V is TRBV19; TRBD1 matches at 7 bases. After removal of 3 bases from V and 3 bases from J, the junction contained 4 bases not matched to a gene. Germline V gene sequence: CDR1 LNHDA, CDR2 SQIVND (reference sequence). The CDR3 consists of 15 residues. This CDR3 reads CASSIKGTDTGELFF. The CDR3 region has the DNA TGTGCCAGTAGTATCAAAGGGACAGACACCGGGGAGCTGTTTTTT.

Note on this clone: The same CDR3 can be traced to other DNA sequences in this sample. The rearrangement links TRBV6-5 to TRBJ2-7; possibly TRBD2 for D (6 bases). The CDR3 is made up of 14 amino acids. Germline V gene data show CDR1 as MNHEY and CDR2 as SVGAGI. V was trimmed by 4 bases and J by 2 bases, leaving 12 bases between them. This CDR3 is CASSSPGLTYEQYF. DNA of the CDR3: TGTGCCAGCAGTTCTCCGGGACTCACCTACGAGCAGTACTTC.